The entry below gives a single T cell receptor beta chain sequence along with its context. V lost 3 bases and J lost 7, with 18 bases in between. Germline CDR1 MGHDK, CDR2 SYGVNS. The CDR3 runs 15 residues. Assay used: immunoSEQ multiplex PCR; TCRdb lists only in-frame clones, some missing. The sample lists 90,000 to 150,000 clones, almost 90% seen once, with 0.88% in the top ten. This sample was taken from a study of blood T cell repertoires in COVID-19. This sequence originates from a woman aged 45-65 years with active or convalescent COVID-19. The rearrangement links TRBV25-1 to TRBJ2-5; TRBD1 is a possible D gene (6 bases). Sequencing input: peripheral blood. CDR3 in DNA: TGTGCCAGCAGTGATACTGGGGGCGGGCGGTGGACCCAGTACTTC. Its protein product is CASSDTGGGRWTQYF.